Presented here are 27 T cell receptor beta chains from one specimen sequenced in a study of graft-versus-host responses after intestinal transplantation. These receptors' antigens are unknown. Repertoires were generated with immunoSEQ multiplex PCR, while TCRdb's copy carries only in-frame clones and drops some. Among around 90,000 clones listed, just under 95% were seen once. Sequenced material: unstimulated CD8+ T cells sorted from spleen or lymph node cells, taken before intestinal transplant. The receptors were sampled from a human donor who received an intestinal transplant.

With respect to this clone: Other nucleotide sequences from this sample produce the same CDR3. The chain carries TRBV19 and TRBJ1-1; possibly TRBD1 for D (5 bases). This CDR3 has 14 amino acids. The V end was cut by 5 bases, the J end by 1 base, with 11 bases between. Germline loops: CDR1 LNHDA, CDR2 SQIVND (reference sequence). The CDR3 nucleotides read TGTGCCAGTAGTTTGGGGCAGGGGAACACTGAAGCTTTCTTT. It is translated as CASSLGQGNTEAFF.

The CDR3 sequence: CASSLMVAGITDTQYF. The CDR3 nucleotides are TGTGCCAGCAGTTTAATGGTAGCGGGGATCACAGATACGCAGTATTTT. The chain couples TRBV27 to TRBJ2-3; 8 bases fit TRBD2. Trimming cost V 2 bases and J 2 bases; bases outside gene matches: 6. The CDR3 loop spans 16 amino acids. Germline lookup yields CDR1 MNHEY and CDR2 SMNVEV (reference sequence).

The gene calls are TRBV2 and TRBJ1-5, with 11 bases fitting TRBD1. The CDR3 has 16 residues. Unmatched junction bases numbered 7, after V lost 4 bases and J lost 5 bases. In germline, CDR1 is SNHLY, CDR2 FYNNEI. The chain's CDR3 is CASSAPGQGDYQPQHF. In DNA form, the CDR3 reads TGTGCCAGCAGTGCCCCGGGACAGGGGGATTATCAGCCCCAGCATTTT.

The chain has TRBV7-9 and TRBJ2-1; 7 bases are a match to TRBD2. Germline V gene data show CDR1 as SEHNR and CDR2 as FQNEAQ (reference sequence). After removal of 2 bases from V and 2 bases from J, the junction contained 12 bases not matched to a gene. The CDR3 is 18 residues long. The CDR3 spells CASSLKVVVGGAYNEQFF. CDR3 coding DNA: TGTGCCAGCAGCTTAAAGGTAGTAGTTGGGGGGGCCTACAATGAGCAGTTCTTC.

This chain links TRBV4-1 with TRBJ1-2; 7 nucleotides line up with TRBD1. Trimming cost V 2 bases and J 8 bases; bases outside gene matches: 11. This CDR3 spans 15 amino acids. CDR1 and CDR2 from the germline V gene are MGHRA and YSYEKL. CDR3 sequence: CASSQNSDRTQGYTF. CDR3 coding DNA: TGCGCCAGCAGCCAAAACTCGGACAGGACTCAAGGCTACACCTTC.

The V gene is TRBV14, the J gene TRBJ2-5, with TRBD1 as a possible D gene (5 bases). CDR1 is SGHDN and CDR2 is FVKESK in the germline V gene. The germline V and J ends were trimmed by 1 base and 2 bases, with 8 bases remaining between them. The CDR3 is made up of 14 amino acids. CDR3 sequence reads: CASSQASGQETQYF. Written as DNA, the CDR3 is TGTGCCAGCAGCCAAGCTTCAGGGCAAGAGACCCAGTACTTC. The whole variable domain, filled in from reference TRBV14 and TRBJ2-5, reads EAGVTQFPSHSVIEKGQTVTLRCDPISGHDNLYWYRRVMGKEIKFLLHFVKESKQDESGMPNNRFLAERTGGTYSTLKVQPAELEDSGVYFCASSQASGQETQYFGPGTRLLVL.

This clone showed up just once. V gene TRBV4-1 combines with J gene TRBJ1-3; D might be TRBD1 (6 bases). The germline CDR1 and CDR2 sequences are MGHRA and YSYEKL. V was trimmed by 1 base and J by 5 bases, leaving 15 bases between them. The CDR3 runs 16 residues. The CDR3 here is CASSQGRQDFRNTIYF. The CDR3 bases are TGCGCCAGCAGCCAAGGTCGACAGGATTTCCGAAACACCATATATTTT.

This clone was counted once. Written as DNA, the CDR3 is TGTGCCAGCAGCTTGGAGGGAGGGGACAATGAGCAGTTCTTC. Translation: CASSLEGGDNEQFF. This rearrangement joins TRBV5-8 to TRBJ2-1; TRBD2 agrees at 7 bases. V lost 0 bases, J lost 5 bases, and 2 bases stayed unmatched. CDR3 size: 14 residues. The germline V gene has CDR1 SGHTS and CDR2 YDEGEE.

The rearrangement uses TRBV2 and TRBJ1-5; 10 bases are shared with TRBD1. CDR1 SNHLY and CDR2 FYNNEI come from the germline V gene. The trim removed 10 bases at V and 3 bases at J, leaving 6 bases unmatched. CDR3 length: 14 amino acids. CDR3 in amino acids: CATKGTGDNQPQHF. The CDR3 DNA reads as TGTGCCACCAAAGGGACAGGGGACAATCAGCCCCAGCATTTT.

The chain couples TRBV5-6 to TRBJ1-6, with D possibly matching TRBD1 (5 bases). CDR3 size: 16 residues. CDR1 SGHDT and CDR2 YYEEEE come from the germline V gene. The V and J ends lost 0 bases and 1 base respectively, with 8 bases between them. CDR3 sequence: CASSLVGGSYNSPLHF. CDR3 bases: TGTGCCAGCAGCTTGGTGGGGGGGTCCTATAATTCACCCCTCCACTTT.

The chain recombines TRBV7-9 with TRBJ2-7; 7 bases match TRBD1. Germline V gene data show CDR1 as SEHNR and CDR2 as FQNEAQ (reference sequence). This CDR3 has 14 residues. V dropped 5 bases and J dropped 1; count of bases not matched to a gene: 5. The DNA for the CDR3 is TGTGCCAGCAGCCCCGTGGGACAGTCCTACGAGCAGTACTTC. It codes for CASSPVGQSYEQYF. The variable domain in full, completed from reference TRBV7-9 and TRBJ2-7, reads DTGVSQNPRHKITKRGQNVTFRCDPISEHNRLYWYRQTLGQGPEFLTYFQNEAQLEKSRLLSDRFSAERPKGSFSTLEIQRTEQGDSAMYLCASSPVGQSYEQYFGPGTRLTVT.

This clone was detected only a few times. This chain joins TRBV10-1 and TRBJ2-7, with 9 bases aligning to TRBD2. CDR1 is WNHNN and CDR2 is SYGVQD in the germline V gene (reference sequence). After removal of 4 bases from V and 0 bases from J, the junction contained 4 bases not matched to a gene. The CDR3 sequence is 15 residues long. The CDR3 DNA sequence: TGCGCCAGCAGTGGAGCGGGGGGCCTCTCCTACGAGCAGTACTTC. Protein sequence: CASSGAGGLSYEQYF.

The J gene is TRBJ2-7, the V gene TRBV5-1; TRBD1 might be the D (5 bases). The CDR3 sequence is 12 residues long. CDR1 and CDR2 from the germline V gene are SGHRS and YFSETQ. V was clipped by 3 bases and J by 5 bases, with 9 bases between them. The CDR3 is CASSWGADEQYF. CDR3 in DNA: TGCGCCAGCAGCTGGGGCGCCGACGAGCAGTACTTC.

The chain is built from TRBV28 and TRBJ2-5, with D possibly being TRBD2 (5 bases). Germline V lookup: CDR1 MDHEN, CDR2 SYDVKM. V was clipped by 5 bases and J by 5 bases, with 27 bases between them. The CDR3 covers 18 residues. Here the CDR3 DNA reads TGTGCCAGCAGTCTTTCCTCTGAGTTGTGGGCCCCGGGGGAGACCCAGTACTTC. Translation: CASSLSSELWAPGETQYF.

The V gene is TRBV27, the J gene TRBJ2-7; 8 nucleotides agree with TRBD1. With 5 bases clipped from V and 1 base from J, the junction kept 7 bases outside the gene matches. The CDR3 loop spans 15 amino acids. Germline V gene sequence: CDR1 MNHEY, CDR2 SMNVEV (reference sequence). In nucleotides, the CDR3 is TGTGCCAGCAGTACTGGACAGGGACGATCCTACGAGCAGTACTTC. It encodes CASSTGQGRSYEQYF.

The genes are TRBV6-5 and TRBJ1-5, with 8 positions matching TRBD1. The junction had 4 bases not matched to a gene; V was cut back by 4 bases and J by 2 bases. In germline, CDR1 is MNHEY, CDR2 SVGAGI. CDR3 length: 15 residues. The CDR3 bases are TGTGCCAGCAGTTCGGTGACAGGGGGCAATCAGCCCCAGCATTTT. Protein: CASSSVTGGNQPQHF.

The rearrangement links TRBV7-9 to TRBJ2-5, with 10 bases matching TRBD2. The V gene end was trimmed by 2 bases and the J gene end by 0 bases; junction bases not matched to a gene: 3. The CDR3 spans 16 residues. CDR1 and CDR2 from the germline V gene are SEHNR and FQNEAQ (reference sequence). The DNA of the CDR3 is TGTGCCAGCAGCTTACGGACTAGCGGCGACCAAGAGACCCAGTACTTC. Translated, it gives CASSLRTSGDQETQYF.

J is TRBJ2-7 and V is TRBV6-1; D might be TRBD1 (6 bases). V was trimmed by 4 bases and J by 0 bases, leaving 10 bases between them. Germline V gene data show CDR1 as MNHNS and CDR2 as SASEGT. The CDR3 is made up of 14 amino acids. In DNA, the CDR3 is TGTGCCAGCAGTGGACAGGACTCCTCCTACGAGCAGTACTTC. Residues: CASSGQDSSYEQYF.

The V call is TRBV7-9, the J call TRBJ1-2, with D perhaps TRBD1 (5 bases). The V gene lost 0 bases and the J gene lost 6 bases, with 17 bases spanning the gap. The CDR3 sequence is 16 residues long. Germline V gives CDR1 SEHNR, CDR2 FQNEAQ (reference sequence). The CDR3: CASSLALQGFVNGYTF. In DNA, the CDR3 is TGTGCCAGCAGCTTAGCCTTGCAGGGATTCGTGAATGGCTACACCTTC.

The rearrangement uses TRBV19 and TRBJ1-5; D is unresolved. Germline values: CDR1 LNHDA, CDR2 SQIVND (reference sequence). The V gene lost 3 bases and the J gene lost 0 bases, with 12 bases spanning the gap. This CDR3 has 16 amino acids. Here the CDR3 DNA reads TGTGCCAGTAGTATCCAAGGAGGATATAGCAATCAGCCCCAGCATTTT. It yields the protein CASSIQGGYSNQPQHF.

This clone was observed a single time. The chain combines TRBV4-2 with TRBJ2-3; 7 bases are a match to TRBD2. The germline gives CDR1 LGHNA, CDR2 YNFKEQ. The junction had 10 bases not matched to a gene; V was cut back by 5 bases and J by 2 bases. The CDR3 is 16 residues long. CDR3 nucleotide sequence: TGTGCCAGCAGCGGCCGAGCGGGAACCTACACAGATACGCAGTATTTT. Encoded protein: CASSGRAGTYTDTQYF.

The chain carries TRBV19 and TRBJ2-7; D perhaps matches TRBD1 (6 bases). Trimming took off 6 bases at V and 3 bases at J, with 12 bases between the two ends. CDR1 is LNHDA, CDR2 SQIVND, per germline (reference sequence). The CDR3 contains 13 residues. The CDR3 bases are TGTGCCAGTAGAGGTCCAGGGGACTACGAGCAGTACTTC. Its translation: CASRGPGDYEQYF.

The gene calls are TRBV5-1 and TRBJ2-3; 9 bases match TRBD1. The CDR3 loop spans 17 amino acids. J gave up 4 bases and V 4 bases, and 13 bases lay outside the gene matches. Germline loops: CDR1 SGHRS, CDR2 YFSETQ. CDR3 DNA sequence: TGCGCCAGCAGCGGCGGACAGGGGATAGGTACGGCAGATACGCAGTATTTT. It translates to CASSGGQGIGTADTQYF.

The chain carries TRBV27 and TRBJ2-3, with 8 bases identical to TRBD2. With 5 bases clipped from V and 6 bases from J, the junction kept 10 bases outside the gene matches. CDR1 and CDR2 from the germline V gene are MNHEY and SMNVEV (reference sequence). The CDR3 runs 15 residues. CDR3 nucleotides: TGTGCCAGCAGTCCACATTCGGGGGGGGTGGATACGCAGTATTTT. Amino acids: CASSPHSGGVDTQYF.

The V call is TRBV5-1, the J call TRBJ2-1; tentatively, D is TRBD1 (6 bases). Trimming took 3 bases from V and 4 from J, leaving 20 bases between them. This CDR3 is built from 17 residues. Per germline, CDR1 SGHRS and CDR2 YFSETQ. The CDR3 here is CASSSPPRTELYNEQFF. CDR3 DNA sequence: TGCGCCAGCAGCTCCCCACCGAGGACAGAACTTTACAATGAGCAGTTCTTC.

The chain employs TRBV27 and TRBJ2-1; D perhaps matches TRBD1 (6 bases). This CDR3 is 16 amino acids long. The V and J ends lost 5 bases and 8 bases respectively, with 22 bases between them. Looked up from germline, CDR1 is MNHEY and CDR2 is SMNVEV (reference sequence). For the CDR3, the DNA is TGTGCCAGCAGTACCCGAGAACAAGGGGGTGAAGATGAGCAGTTCTTC. As protein: CASSTREQGGEDEQFF.

V is TRBV5-6 and J is TRBJ2-7, with TRBD2 matching over 7 bases. The CDR3 runs to 13 residues. CDR1 and CDR2 from the germline V gene are SGHDT and YYEEEE. V dropped 2 bases and J dropped 3; count of bases not matched to a gene: 2. The CDR3 is CASSLSGVYEQYF. The CDR3 DNA reads as TGTGCCAGCAGCTTAAGCGGGGTCTACGAGCAGTACTTC.